A selection of T cell receptor beta chains follows, all from one sample in a study of T cell repertoires in cytomegalovirus infection. Via MiXCR, TCRdb re-called the reads, giving one row per CDR3 protein. The profile covers fewer than 200,000 distinct CDR3 sequences, with 8% to 10% appearing a single time and about 4.6% taken by the ten largest. Specimen: PBMCs. The receptors were gathered from a human donor in good health (CMV status not recorded). Some clones in this sample may be carry-over from other donors' samples. Both conserved end residues are trimmed from each CDR3.

V	J	CDR3
TRBV19	TRBJ2-7	ASRPTSEYEQY
TRBV10-3	TRBJ1-1	AIRDRVIGTEAF
TRBV11-2	TRBJ1-2	ASSAQGWGHGYT
TRBV19	TRBJ2-7	ASSFRDRTYEQY
TRBV29-1	TRBJ1-2	SVEDFLGYT
TRBV11-2	TRBJ1-2	ASSLGGPLAGYT
TRBV10-3	TRBJ1-1	AISAFTNTEAF
TRBV7-9	TRBJ1-2	ASTPGVFYGYT
TRBV20-1	TRBJ2-2	SASRTSGRVGELF
TRBV29-1	TRBJ1-1	SVEPRDSYTEAF
TRBV28	TRBJ2-7	ASKRTGDEYEQY
TRBV4-1	TRBJ1-6	ASSQDGSPDSPLH
TRBV24-1	TRBJ2-3	ATSDLQGTGSTDTQY